This T cell receptor beta chain was sequenced during a study of Ad26.COV2.S vaccination and SARS-CoV-2 variants. Trimming removed 0 bases from V and 7 bases from J; junction bases left unmatched: 10. Per the germline V gene, CDR1 is SGHRS and CDR2 is YFSETQ. This CDR3 contains 16 residues. Assay: immunoSEQ multiplex PCR; the TCRdb copy retains only in-frame clones and omits some. The table shows almost 400,000 clones, with around 91% occurring only once. Treatment indicated: roughly 19 received Ad26.COV2.S at low or high dose, single or two shots; several received placebo; per-sample allocation not given. It was on day 63 after the first vaccine or placebo injection that samples were taken.

The V and J genes are TRBV5-1 and TRBJ2-1, with 7 bases lining up with TRBD2. Sequencing used peripheral blood, obtained in a trial of Ad26.COV2.S vaccine versus placebo. This receptor was taken from a person between 18 and 65 years old who received the Ad26.COV2.S COVID-19 vaccine or a placebo. The CDR3 region has the DNA TGCGCCAGCAGCTTGGTGGTGGGCGGGAGTAGTAATGAGCAGTTCTTC. This gives the protein CASSLVVGGSSNEQFF. The variable domain in full, with the rest retrieved from reference TRBV5-1 and TRBJ2-1, is KAGVTQTPRYLIKTRGQQVTLSCSPISGHRSVSWYQQTPGQGLQFLFEYFSETQRNKGNFPGRFSGRQFSNSRSEMNVSTLELGDSALYLCASSLVVGGSSNEQFFGPGTRLTVL.